The clone carrying this T cell receptor beta chain appeared many times. Its antigen is not known. The data are from a study of T cells in Graves' hyperthyroidism and ophthalmopathy. Study observations and caveats: Peripheral blood also featured most of the thyroid clonotypes expanded above 0.001. Stable hyperthyroidism and ophthalmopathy were separated using 13 V-J signatures.

Uncontrolled infections, other autoimmune diseases, pregnancy or lactation led to exclusion of patients. Clinicians diagnosed patients from clinical symptoms, serum thyroxine and TRAb, thyroid ultrasound and orbital computed tomography. Germline values: CDR1 GTSNPN, CDR2 SVGIG (reference sequence). The CDR3 is made up of 15 amino acids. The V and J ends lost 0 bases and 0 bases respectively, with 11 bases between them. TCR beta CDR3 regions were amplified from RNA. Initially, a first-round RT-PCR of the TCR CDR3 employed the HTBI primer set. In TCRdb, the multiplex PCR reads were re-called with MiXCR into one record per CDR3 protein. The repertoire consists of approximately 600,000 distinct CDR3 sequences, with roughly 14% occurring once and the leading ten covering 5.8%.

Sequenced input: blood. This chain links TRBV30 with TRBJ1-2, with D unclear. The clonotype originates from a woman between 25 and 40 years old with Graves' hyperthyroidism that later progressed to Graves' ophthalmopathy. The CDR3 sequence is CAWSVPGTPNYGYTF. CDR3 sequence (DNA): TGTGCCTGGAGTGTTCCAGGAACCCCTAACTATGGCTACACCTTC.